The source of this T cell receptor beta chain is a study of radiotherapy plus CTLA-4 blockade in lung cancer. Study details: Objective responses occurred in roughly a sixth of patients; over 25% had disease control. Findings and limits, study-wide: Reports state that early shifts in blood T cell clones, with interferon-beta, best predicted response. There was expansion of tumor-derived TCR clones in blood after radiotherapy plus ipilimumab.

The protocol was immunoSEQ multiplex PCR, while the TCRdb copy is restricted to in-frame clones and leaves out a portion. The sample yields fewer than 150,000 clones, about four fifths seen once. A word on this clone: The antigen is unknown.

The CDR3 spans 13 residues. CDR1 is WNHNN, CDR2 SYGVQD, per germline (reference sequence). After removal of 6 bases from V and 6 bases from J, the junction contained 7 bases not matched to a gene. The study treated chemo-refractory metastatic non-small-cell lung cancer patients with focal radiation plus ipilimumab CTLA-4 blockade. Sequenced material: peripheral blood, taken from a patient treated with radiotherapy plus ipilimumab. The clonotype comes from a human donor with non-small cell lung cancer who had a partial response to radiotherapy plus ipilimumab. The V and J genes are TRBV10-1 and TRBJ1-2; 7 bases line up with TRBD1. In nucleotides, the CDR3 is TGCGCCAGCAGCCTCGGGACAGAAAATGGCTACACCTTC. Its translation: CASSLGTENGYTF.